The entry below gives a single TCR beta chain sequence along with its context. The repertoire was sequenced with immunoSEQ multiplex PCR; TCRdb's copy has only in-frame clones and lacks some. The data show 300,000 or so clones, approximately 91% seen once. The V and J ends lost 2 bases and 9 bases respectively, with 10 bases between them. The CDR3 runs 12 residues. The V gene's germline CDR1 is SGHAT and CDR2 FQNNGV. These data belong to a study of blood T cell repertoires in COVID-19. Study-wide background: From T cells, B-cell-depleted T cells, or PBMCs came the material, which was cDNA or gDNA.

This TCR came from a woman under 40 with COVID-19, enrolled during active disease. What was sequenced was peripheral blood. The rearrangement joins TRBV11-2 to TRBJ1-1, with D possibly TRBD1 on 5 matching bases. The CDR3 DNA follows: TGTGCCAGCAGCTTACTAGACAGCCAAGCTTTCTTT. Its protein is CASSLLDSQAFF.